These 5 T cell receptor beta chains came from one sample sequenced in a study of T cell clonality in common variable immunodeficiency. Study-level findings and limits: In common variable immunodeficiency, TCR beta chains reportedly carried fewer deletions and N-nucleotide insertions.

These receptors have no identified antigens. Clones were sequenced by immunoSEQ multiplex PCR, and TCRdb holds only the in-frame ones, with some missing. The ten top clones account for around 4.7%, within a sample of around 15,000 clones. The sequencing input was peripheral blood mononuclear cells. The receptors stem from a human donor with common variable immunodeficiency.

About this clone: Sequencing ends 3 residues short of the CDR3 end; the germline J gene provides the rest. V is TRBV5-1 and J is TRBJ2-5; 10 bases map to TRBD2. This CDR3 contains 14 residues. CDR1 and CDR2 (germline): SGHRS, YFSETQ. The ends lost 4 bases at V and 4 bases at J; junction bases unmatched: 4. Partial CDR3 DNA: TGCGCCAGCAGCCCGACTAGCGGGTTAGAGACC. As protein: CASSPTSGLET. From start to end, the CDR3 is CASSPTSGLETQYF.

The CDR3 region is CAWSLFPQGSTDTQYF. The sequenced CDR3 bases are TGTGCCTGGAGTCTGTTCCCTCAGGGGAGCACAGATACG. The chain joins TRBV30 to TRBJ2-3; the D gene is possibly TRBD1 (6 bases). The read ends 3 residues shy of where the CDR3 ends; the end is completed using the germline J gene. The CDR3 runs to 16 residues. The V end lost 2 bases, the J end lost 0 bases, and 15 bases lay between the germline ends. Germline values: CDR1 GTSNPN, CDR2 SVGIG (reference sequence).

Regarding this clone: The read ends 3 residues shy of where the CDR3 ends; the end is completed using the germline J gene. The J gene is TRBJ1-5, the V gene TRBV24-1; perhaps TRBD1 as D (5 bases). Trimming shortened V by 11 bases and J by 4 bases, and 14 bases separated the two germline ends. Germline CDR1 KGHDR, CDR2 SFDVKD. CDR3 size: 13 residues. The part of the CDR3 DNA that was read is TGTGCCAAGGGCCCAGGGCTAAATCAGCCC. Encoded protein: CAKGPGLNQP. Given in full, the CDR3 is CAKGPGLNQPQHF.

The part of the CDR3 DNA that was read is TGTGCCAGCAGCCAAAGACGGGGGATACAA. Protein: CASSQRRGIQ. The full-length CDR3 reads as CASSQRRGIQAFF. V gene TRBV14 combines with J gene TRBJ1-1; a possible D gene is TRBD1 (5 bases). Read data end 3 residues before the CDR3 end; the end is taken from the germline J gene. Germline CDR1 SGHDN, CDR2 FVKESK. This CDR3 is 13 amino acids long.

The sequenced part of the CDR3 DNA is TGTGCCAGCTCACCAGACATAGCCGGGGAG. Translating it yields CASSPDIAGE. The full CDR3 protein is CASSPDIAGELFF. The V call is TRBV18, the J call TRBJ2-2; D is ambiguous. The read comes to an end 3 residues before the CDR3 does, leaving the germline J gene to fill in the end. CDR1 and CDR2 from the germline V gene are KGHSH and LQKENI. The ends were cut back, 2 bases at V and 6 bases at J, with 7 bases in the middle. The CDR3 covers 13 residues.